The clone carrying this TCR beta chain turned up a few times. The antigen is not known. The data stem from a study of T cell responses to AZD1222 COVID-19 vaccine. The study's findings and limits: Most donors were white British and more were female, and clonal diversity was possibly underestimated. The study found Spike-specific TCR breadth and depth rose after two AZD1222 doses.

Profiled with immunoSEQ multiplex PCR; TCRdb holds only in-frame clones, not every one. Among around 130,000 clones listed, 75% to 90% were seen once. This sample comprised peripheral blood, obtained on day 0 of AZD1222 vaccination. The clonotype was recovered from an adult in good health.

CDR3 DNA: TGTGCCAGCAGTTACTCTTCAGGGGGGAACACTGAAGCTTTCTTT. This translates into CASSYSSGGNTEAFF. V and J are TRBV6-5 and TRBJ1-1; TRBD1 agrees at 7 bases. Trimming at V came to 0 bases and at J to 1 base, leaving 2 bases not matched to a gene. CDR1 is MNHEY and CDR2 is SVGAGI in the germline V gene. The CDR3 has 15 residues.